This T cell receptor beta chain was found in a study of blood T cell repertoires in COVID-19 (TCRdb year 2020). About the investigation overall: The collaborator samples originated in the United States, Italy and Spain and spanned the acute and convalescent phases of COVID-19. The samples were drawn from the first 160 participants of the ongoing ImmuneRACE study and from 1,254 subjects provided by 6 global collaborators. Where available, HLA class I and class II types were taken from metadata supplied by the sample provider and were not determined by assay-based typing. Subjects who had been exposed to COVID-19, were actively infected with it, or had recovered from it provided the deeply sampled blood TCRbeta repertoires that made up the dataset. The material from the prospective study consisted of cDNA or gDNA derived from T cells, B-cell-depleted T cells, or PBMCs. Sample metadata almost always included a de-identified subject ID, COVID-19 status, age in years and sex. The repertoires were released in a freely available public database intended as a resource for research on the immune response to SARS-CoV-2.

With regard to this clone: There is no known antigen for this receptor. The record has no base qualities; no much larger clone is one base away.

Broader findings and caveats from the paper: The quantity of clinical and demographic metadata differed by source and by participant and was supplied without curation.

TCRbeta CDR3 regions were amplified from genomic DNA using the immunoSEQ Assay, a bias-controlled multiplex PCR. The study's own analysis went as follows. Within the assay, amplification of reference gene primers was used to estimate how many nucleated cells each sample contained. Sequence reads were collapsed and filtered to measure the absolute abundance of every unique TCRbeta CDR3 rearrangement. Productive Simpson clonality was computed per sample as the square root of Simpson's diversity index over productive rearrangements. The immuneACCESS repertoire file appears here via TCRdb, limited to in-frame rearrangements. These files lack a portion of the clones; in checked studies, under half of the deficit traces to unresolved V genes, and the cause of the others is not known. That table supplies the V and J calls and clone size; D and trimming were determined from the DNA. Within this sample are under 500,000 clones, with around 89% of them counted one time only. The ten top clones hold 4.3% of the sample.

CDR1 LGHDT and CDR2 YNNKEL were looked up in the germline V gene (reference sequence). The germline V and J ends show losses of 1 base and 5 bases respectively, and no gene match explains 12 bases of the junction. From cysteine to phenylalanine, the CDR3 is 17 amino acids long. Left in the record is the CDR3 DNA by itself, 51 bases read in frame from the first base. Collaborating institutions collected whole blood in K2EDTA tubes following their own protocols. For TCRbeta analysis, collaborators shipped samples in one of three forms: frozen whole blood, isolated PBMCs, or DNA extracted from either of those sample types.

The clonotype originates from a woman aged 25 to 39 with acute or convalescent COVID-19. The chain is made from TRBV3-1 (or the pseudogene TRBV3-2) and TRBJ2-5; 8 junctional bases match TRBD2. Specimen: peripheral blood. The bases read TGTGCCAGCAGCCAAGGCGTCTTAGCGGGGATGTTCGAGACCCAGTACTTC. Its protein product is CASSQGVLAGMFETQYF.